The entry below describes one T cell receptor (beta chain). There are a few counts of this clone. The antigen this receptor binds is unknown. No quality values exist for individual bases; no much larger clone is one base distant. The V end loses 2 bases and the J end loses 3 bases, and a stretch of 13 bases separates them. Measured from the cysteine to the phenylalanine, the CDR3 is 14 residues long. The read is trimmed to its CDR3 DNA, 42 bases read in frame from base 1. CDR1 and CDR2, looked up from the germline V gene (reference sequence), are GTSNPN and SVGIG. These data are taken from a study of radiotherapy plus CTLA-4 blockade in lung cancer (dated by TCRdb to 2017 to 2018). In the study overall: Among enrolled patients, approximately 18% had an objective response and 25% to 40% reached disease control. Results and caveats for the whole study, not just this receptor: Increased serum interferon-beta after radiation, together with early dynamic changes in blood T cell clones, were reported to be the strongest predictors of response. After treatment with radiotherapy and ipilimumab, TCR clones that originated in tumors expanded in peripheral blood.

The library came from the immunoSEQ multiplex PCR assay. The table comes from immuneACCESS by way of TCRdb, which keeps in-frame sequences with V and J called. Part of the clones is missing from these tables; in studies checked, under half for an unresolved V gene and the rest for unknown reasons. The sample table shows more than 40,000 clones, and about 88% are seen once. 7.8% of the sample lies in the top ten. In this study, focal radiation therapy paired with CTLA-4 blockade (ipilimumab) was tested in patients who had chemo-refractory metastatic non-small-cell lung cancer. The material sequenced was peripheral blood, taken from a patient treated with radiotherapy plus ipilimumab. This TCR was recovered from a human donor with non-small cell lung cancer whose response to radiotherapy plus ipilimumab could not be evaluated. The rearrangement joined TRBV30 to TRBJ1-1; TRBD1 is possibly the D segment (6 matching bases). The DNA reads as follows: TGTGCCTGGAGTAGGGGGAGGGGATACACTGAAGCTTTCTTT. The resulting protein is CAWSRGRGYTEAFF.